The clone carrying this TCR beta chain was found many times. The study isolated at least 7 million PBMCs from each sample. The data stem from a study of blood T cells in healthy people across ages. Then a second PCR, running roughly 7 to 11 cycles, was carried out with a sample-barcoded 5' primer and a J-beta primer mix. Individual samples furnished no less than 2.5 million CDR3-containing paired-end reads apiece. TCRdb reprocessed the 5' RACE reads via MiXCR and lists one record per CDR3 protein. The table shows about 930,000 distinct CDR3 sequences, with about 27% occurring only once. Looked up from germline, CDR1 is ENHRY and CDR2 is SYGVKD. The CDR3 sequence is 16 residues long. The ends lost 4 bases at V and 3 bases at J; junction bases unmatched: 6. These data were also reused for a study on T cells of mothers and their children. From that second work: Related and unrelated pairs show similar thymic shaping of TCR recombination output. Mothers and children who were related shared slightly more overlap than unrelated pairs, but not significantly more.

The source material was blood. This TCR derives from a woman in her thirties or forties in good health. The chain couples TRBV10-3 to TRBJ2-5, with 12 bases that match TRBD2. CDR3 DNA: TGTGCCATCAGTGGGAAACGACTAGCGGGGGAAGAGACCCAGTACTTC. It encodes CAISGKRLAGEETQYF.